This T cell receptor (beta chain) originates from a study of T-cell memory formation after mild COVID-19. Study-wide context: The study found TCR clusters largely donor specific. Notes on the study in general: That cross-reactive memory joined was suggested by some responding clones appearing in pre-infection memory. Second-wave clones with a day 37 peak had unconfirmed SARS-CoV-2 specificity. The CD4+ clones that contracted clustered mainly within CM and EM, and the CD8+ clones concentrated in EMRA.

Each CDR3 protein gets one entry after TCRdb re-called the 5' RACE reads with MiXCR. The sample yields hundreds of thousands of distinct CDR3 sequences, more than 20% seen once. This clonotype was seen more than once but under ten times. Antigen: not known. This TCR came from an adult woman who had mild COVID-19 (a few samples of this study predate the infection). Cell type and time point are not known. The specimen sequenced was PBMCs or a T cell subset sorted from them (not recorded which).

CDR3 DNA: TGTGCCAGCAGCTTAACTAGCGGGGGGGCGTCGAGTGAGCAGTTCTTC. Its protein is CASSLTSGGASSEQFF. The chain recombines TRBV7-7 with TRBJ2-1; 13 bases line up with TRBD2. This CDR3 comprises 16 residues. V lost 2 bases to trimming and J lost 9 bases; unmatched junction nucleotides: 7. Germline loops: CDR1 SSHAT, CDR2 FNYEAQ (reference sequence).